These 27 T cell receptor beta chains share one sample of origin, sequenced in a study of cytomegalovirus exposure and HLA in healthy donors. PCR employed 60 Vbeta and 13 Jbeta primers. Here immunoSEQ multiplex PCR was the method, and the copy in TCRdb shows in-frame clones only, minus some. Altogether roughly 180,000 clones are present, around 79% being singletons, with the ten largest covering less than 3%. Sequenced: PBMCs. These receptors came from a female donor in good health and CMV-seronegative.

This chain links TRBV5-1 with TRBJ1-1, with 9 bases fitting TRBD1. Looked up from germline, CDR1 is SGHRS and CDR2 is YFSETQ. The CDR3 covers 14 residues. The J segment lost 4 bases and the V segment lost 4 bases, leaving 5 bases of the junction unmatched. CDR3 sequence: CASSQTGGITEAFF. Written as DNA, the CDR3 is TGCGCCAGCAGCCAGACAGGGGGGATCACTGAAGCTTTCTTT.

V is TRBV19 and J is TRBJ1-6; no reliable D call. Trimming shortened V by 2 bases and J by 7 bases, and 12 bases separated the two germline ends. The CDR3 length is 15 residues. Per germline, CDR1 LNHDA and CDR2 SQIVND (reference sequence). CDR3 sequence: CASSITGVPNSPLHF. As DNA, the CDR3 is TGTGCCAGTAGTATAACCGGGGTCCCGAATTCACCCCTCCACTTT.

This sequence joins TRBV11-3 and TRBJ1-4; 7 bases align to TRBD1. Germline V gene data show CDR1 as SGHNT and CDR2 as YENEEA. There are 17 residues in the CDR3. The V gene end was trimmed by 4 bases and the J gene end by 8 bases; junction bases not matched to a gene: 16. The CDR3 here is CASSSRPQGEVREKLFF. CDR3 in DNA: TGTGCCAGCAGCTCTAGACCCCAGGGGGAGGTGAGGGAAAAACTGTTTTTT. Variable domain in full (rest from reference TRBV11-3 and TRBJ1-4): EAGVVQSPRYKIIEKKQPVAFWCNPISGHNTLYWYLQNLGQGPELLIRYENEEAVDDSQLPKDRFSAERLKGVDSTLKIQPAELGDSAVYLCASSSRPQGEVREKLFFGSGTQLSVL.

J is TRBJ1-3 and V is TRBV6-1; a weak D match, TRBD1 (6 bases). The CDR3 runs 14 residues. The germline V and J ends were trimmed by 6 bases and 2 bases, with 11 bases remaining between them. Germline CDR1 reads MNHNS; CDR2 reads SASEGT. The CDR3 sequence is CASRTTGTGNTIYF. The CDR3, as DNA: TGTGCCAGCAGGACCACAGGGACTGGAAACACCATATATTTT.

The chain joins TRBV2 to TRBJ2-7; D is uncertain. This CDR3 comprises 15 residues. Trimming left V 3 bases short and J 5 bases short, with 17 bases between. The germline V gene encodes CDR1 SNHLY and CDR2 FYNNEI. Here the CDR3 reads CASSDLVVRPHEQYF. The DNA of the CDR3 is TGTGCCAGCAGTGATCTGGTTGTGAGGCCCCACGAGCAGTACTTC.

The chain employs TRBV28 and TRBJ1-4; 8 nucleotides align to TRBD1. The CDR3 loop spans 14 amino acids. V shed 6 bases, J shed 14 bases, and the junction held 14 bases outside the gene matches. Per germline, CDR1 MDHEN and CDR2 SYDVKM. CDR3 DNA sequence: TGTGCCAGCAGACCCCCCCACAGGGGGGGAAGGCTGTTTTTT. It translates to CASRPPHRGGRLFF. The complete variable domain, with remaining parts taken from reference TRBV28 and TRBJ1-4, reads DVKVTQSSRYLVKRTGEKVFLECVQDMDHENMFWYRQDPGLGLRLIYFSYDVKMKEKGDIPEGYSVSREKKERFSLILESASTNQTSMYLCASRPPHRGGRLFFGSGTQLSVL.

This clone was observed a handful of times. The rearrangement joins TRBV28 to TRBJ1-4; the D is unclear. CDR1 and CDR2 from the germline V gene are MDHEN and SYDVKM. V dropped 5 bases and J dropped 8 bases, with 18 bases sitting between them. The CDR3 totals 15 residues. CDR3 in amino acids: CASSPYSQWREKLFF. The CDR3, as DNA: TGTGCCAGCAGTCCGTACAGTCAATGGAGGGAAAAACTGTTTTTT.

Points on this clone: At one end the junction does not follow the germline gene, possibly because of a read error. The chain links TRBV7-9 to TRBJ2-3; no definite D call. This CDR3 has 14 amino acids. CDR1 SEHNR and CDR2 FQNEAQ come from the germline V gene (reference sequence). The CDR3, as DNA: TGTGCCAGCAGCTTAGCGGGCAGCACAGATGCGCAGTATTTT. Its protein is CASSLAGSTDAQYF.

As concerns this clone: The junction departs from the called germline gene at one end, perhaps through a read error. V gene TRBV7-9 combines with J gene TRBJ1-6; 7 bases agree with TRBD1. The CDR3 spans 15 residues. The germline CDR1 and CDR2 sequences are SEHNR and FQNEAQ (reference sequence). CDR3 sequence reads: CSSSLSGGSNSPLHF. The CDR3 DNA is TGTTCCAGCAGCTTATCAGGGGGGTCTAATTCACCCCTCCACTTT.

CDR3 loop: CASSQGGGQHEQYF. For the CDR3, the DNA is TGTGCCAGCAGCCAAGGGGGGGGTCAGCACGAGCAGTACTTC. The rearrangement uses TRBV14 and TRBJ2-7, with TRBD2 identical over 7 bases. The CDR3 has 14 residues. V trimming: 1 base; J trimming: 5 bases; junction bases outside the gene matches: 5. Germline-derived CDR1 and CDR2 are SGHDN and FVKESK.

The chain carries TRBV9 and TRBJ2-2, with a possible D match to TRBD2 (6 bases). Looked up from germline, CDR1 is SGDLS and CDR2 is YYNGEE. The CDR3 extends over 16 amino acids. V was clipped by 4 bases and J by 1 base, with 14 bases between them. The CDR3 protein is CASSPGLGGNTGELFF. As DNA, the CDR3 is TGTGCCAGCAGCCCGGGTCTCGGGGGGAACACCGGGGAGCTGTTTTTT.

This clone was seen only once. The chain joins TRBV6-6 to TRBJ2-1; the match to TRBD2 covers 8 bases. This CDR3 region has 16 residues. Trimming at V came to 2 bases and at J to 9 bases, leaving 12 bases not matched to a gene. Germline V CDR1 and CDR2: MNHNY, SVGAGI (reference sequence). The DNA of the CDR3 is TGTGCCAGCAGTTACACCCACGGGGGGGCCGTGGGTGAGCAGTTCTTC. This sequence encodes CASSYTHGGAVGEQFF.

This clone was observed a few times. One end of the junction varies from germline; a read error may be responsible. The chain couples TRBV7-7 to TRBJ2-5, with D possibly being TRBD2 (6 bases). Germline-derived CDR1 and CDR2 are SSHAT and FNYEAQ (reference sequence). This CDR3 has 13 residues. The CDR3 DNA reads TGTGCTAGCAGCTCGGGACCGTCGGGGGAGCAGTACTTC. It codes for CASSSGPSGEQYF.

V is TRBV7-9 and J is TRBJ2-1; TRBD2 matches at 10 bases. The germline V gene has CDR1 SEHNR and CDR2 FQNEAQ (reference sequence). The CDR3 totals 16 residues. V was pared by 3 bases and J by 4 bases, with 6 bases of the junction left unmatched. DNA for the CDR3: TGTGCCAGCAGCTTCGGGACTAGCGAGGGGTACAATGAGCAGTTCTTC. This encodes CASSFGTSEGYNEQFF.

This clone appeared a single time. The rearrangement uses TRBV21-1 and TRBJ1-5; the table's D gene call, TRBD1, was not cross checked with the DNA. TRBV21-1 is a listed pseudogene. The CDR3 totals 18 residues. CDR3 sequence reads: CASSKGGYRERSNQPQHF. The CDR3 DNA reads TGTGCCAGCAGCAAAGGGGGATACAGGGAACGGAGCAATCAGCCCCAGCATTTT.

CDR3 region: CASSFFGTPYGYTF. The CDR3 nucleotides are TGTGCCAGCAGTTTCTTTGGCACACCCTATGGCTACACCTTC. The rearrangement links TRBV27 to TRBJ1-2; no clear D gene. CDR1 is MNHEY and CDR2 is SMNVEV in the germline V gene (reference sequence). This CDR3 comprises 14 residues. Trimming took 3 bases from V and 4 from J, leaving 12 bases between them.

The chain carries TRBV19 and TRBJ1-1; D remains unclear. Looked up from germline, CDR1 is LNHDA and CDR2 is SQIVND (reference sequence). The CDR3 consists of 12 residues. V lost 6 bases and J 1 base, leaving 6 bases between the germline ends. CDR3 DNA: TGTGCCAGTAGGAAGCCGAACACTGAAGCTTTCTTT. Protein product: CASRKPNTEAFF.

The rearrangement links TRBV25-1 to TRBJ1-6; 7 bases line up with TRBD1. Per germline, CDR1 MGHDK and CDR2 SYGVNS. The CDR3 is 14 amino acids. With 9 bases clipped from V and 7 bases from J, the junction kept 9 bases outside the gene matches. The CDR3 sequence: CASRTTGLNSPLHF. The CDR3 nucleotides read TGTGCCAGTCGGACGACAGGGCTCAATTCACCCCTCCACTTT.

The V call is TRBV2, the J call TRBJ2-7; 14 bases line up with TRBD2. The V and J ends lost 8 bases and 6 bases, in that order; junction bases with no gene match: 9. Germline values: CDR1 SNHLY, CDR2 FYNNEI. CDR3 size: 15 residues. The CDR3 loop is CASLETSGRAPEQYF. In nucleotides, the CDR3 is TGTGCCAGCTTGGAGACTAGCGGGAGGGCCCCCGAGCAGTACTTC.

This rearrangement joins TRBV5-1 to TRBJ2-1, with 9 bases lining up with TRBD2. The CDR3 sequence is 16 residues long. V trimming: 0 bases; J trimming: 7 bases; junction bases outside the gene matches: 8. CDR1 is SGHRS, CDR2 YFSETQ, per germline. Here the CDR3 reads CASSLVVASGVNEQFF. The CDR3 DNA reads as TGCGCCAGCAGCTTGGTTGTGGCTAGCGGGGTAAATGAGCAGTTCTTC.

This chain joins TRBV27 and TRBJ1-5; maybe TRBD1 (5 bases). CDR1 MNHEY and CDR2 SMNVEV come from the germline V gene (reference sequence). The CDR3 length is 15 residues. Trimming cost V 2 bases and J 7 bases, with 15 bases left between them. The CDR3 sequence is CASSLQVGGDQPQHF. The DNA of the CDR3 is TGTGCCAGCAGTTTACAGGTCGGAGGGGACCAGCCCCAGCATTTT.

The chain links TRBV30 to TRBJ2-1; D call uncertain. The ends were cut back, 0 bases at V and 8 bases at J, with 17 bases in the middle. The CDR3 has 15 amino acids. Looked up from germline, CDR1 is GTSNPN and CDR2 is SVGIG (reference sequence). The CDR3 sequence is CAWSVHGGSGYEQFF. As DNA, the CDR3 is TGTGCCTGGAGTGTACATGGCGGCAGTGGGTATGAGCAGTTCTTC.

The chain couples TRBV4-3 to TRBJ2-7, with a possible D match to TRBD2 (7 bases). Germline values: CDR1 LGHNA, CDR2 YSLEER. V was trimmed by 0 bases and J by 2 bases, leaving 14 bases between them. This CDR3 region has 16 residues. The DNA for the CDR3 is TGCGCCAGCAGCCAAGACGGCCGGGGGGCGGCCTACGAGCAGTACTTC. It specifies CASSQDGRGAAYEQYF.

This clone was detected a few times. At one of its ends the junction is not consistent with the germline gene, which may arise from a read error. The CDR3 protein is CASSDSPAGENEQFF. The CDR3 DNA follows: TGTGCCAGCAGTGACTCACCAGCGGGGGAGAATGAGCAGTTCTTC. V and J are TRBV6-5 and TRBJ2-1, with 8 bases that match TRBD2. The CDR3 totals 15 residues. Germline loops: CDR1 MNHEY, CDR2 SVGAGI.

This clone was picked up one time. The chain joins TRBV9 to TRBJ2-3; D is unresolved. The CDR3 has 15 residues. V was trimmed by 0 bases and J by 1 base, leaving 9 bases between them. Germline CDR1 SGDLS, CDR2 YYNGEE. DNA for the CDR3: TGTGCCAGCAGCGTAGTGTCGCAGGGCACAGATACGCAGTATTTT. Translating it yields CASSVVSQGTDTQYF.

The chain carries TRBV9 and TRBJ2-5; no clear D gene. The DNA matches TRBJ2-7 better at its end, which makes the J call doubtful. CDR1 SGDLS and CDR2 YYNGEE come from the germline V gene. The CDR3 spans 13 residues. The CDR3 spells CASSGVPGDEQYF. DNA of the CDR3: TGTGCCAGCAGTGGCGTACCGGGTGACGAGCAGTACTTC.

This clone occurred a few times. The rearrangement links TRBV9 to TRBJ2-3; 8 bases align to TRBD1. Germline assignment: CDR1 SGDLS and CDR2 YYNGEE. The CDR3 sequence is 17 residues long. The V segment lost 0 bases and the J segment 0 bases; nucleotides outside the gene matches: 6. CDR3: CASSVGGNRGSTDTQYF. In DNA, the CDR3 is TGTGCCAGCAGCGTAGGGGGAAACAGGGGGAGCACAGATACGCAGTATTTT.